This entry features one T cell receptor (beta chain) sequence. The antigen remains unidentified. The source of the sample is a study of long-term antiretroviral therapy in people with HIV. Study-level findings and limits: Controls exceeded HIV repertoires in CDR3 length range.

A v3.0 immunoSEQ assay was performed at survey level. Profiled with immunoSEQ multiplex PCR; TCRdb holds only in-frame clones, not every one. Of 25,000 to 35,000 clones in the sample, roughly 92% are singletons; the top ten hold approximately 4%. No donor had fewer than one pre-ART PBMC sample or fewer than two post-ART PBMC samples. The CDR3 has 16 residues. V lost 4 bases and J lost 4; bases outside the gene matches: 4. The germline gives CDR1 SGHAT, CDR2 FQNNGV. The genes are TRBV11-2 and TRBJ2-1, with 13 bases matching TRBD2. The receptor comes from a man aged 18 to 29 with HIV. The material sequenced was unsorted PBMCs, taken 3.1 years after starting antiretroviral therapy. For the CDR3, the DNA is TGTGCCAGCAGCTCCCCGGGACTAGCGGGATACAATGAGCAGTTCTTC. Its translation is CASSSPGLAGYNEQFF. The entire variable domain, with the rest obtained from reference TRBV11-2 and TRBJ2-1, is as follows: EAGVAQSPRYKIIEKRQSVAFWCNPISGHATLYWYQQILGQGPKLLIQFQNNGVVDDSQLPKDRFSAERLKGVDSTLKIQPAKLEDSAVYLCASSSPGLAGYNEQFFGPGTRLTVL.